One sample yielded the 19 T cell receptor beta chains listed below, sequenced in a study of blood T cell repertoires in COVID-19. Profiling relied on immunoSEQ multiplex PCR, and the TCRdb table lists in-frame clones only, not all of them. The sample lists nearly 300,000 clones, 88% occurring once. Sequences were obtained from peripheral blood. The receptors were sampled from a woman in her thirties who had recovered from COVID-19.

V and J are TRBV6-5 and TRBJ2-2; 7 bases are a match to TRBD1. The CDR3 totals 15 residues. J was trimmed by 0 bases and V by 10 bases; bases with no gene match: 8. Germline loops: CDR1 MNHEY, CDR2 SVGAGI. The CDR3 bases are TGTGCCACCCTTTACAGGGGAACGAACACCGGGGAGCTGTTTTTT. Encoded protein: CATLYRGTNTGELFF.

J is TRBJ2-7 and V is TRBV9; TRBD1 matches at 9 bases. Trimming took 0 bases from V and 0 from J; bases not matched to a gene: 4. Germline-derived CDR1 and CDR2 are SGDLS and YYNGEE. CDR3 length: 16 residues. CDR3 protein: CASSVEGTGFSYEQYF. The CDR3 coding sequence is TGTGCCAGCAGCGTAGAAGGGACAGGGTTCTCCTACGAGCAGTACTTC.

The chain employs TRBV28 and TRBJ2-3; 9 nucleotides align to TRBD1. V lost 3 bases, J lost 5 bases, and 6 bases stayed unmatched. Germline-derived CDR1 and CDR2 are MDHEN and SYDVKM. This CDR3 contains 15 residues. Here the CDR3 DNA reads TGTGCCAGCAGTTTCAACAGGGGGCCTAGAGATACGCAGTATTTT. This translates into CASSFNRGPRDTQYF.

The table lists this clone with a few counts. V and J are TRBV28 and TRBJ1-6; weak D call: TRBD1 (5 bases). The CDR3 runs 15 residues. V was cut by 4 bases and J by 8 bases, with 15 bases left in between. The V gene's germline CDR1 is MDHEN and CDR2 SYDVKM. Written as DNA, the CDR3 is TGTGCCAGCAGTTCAGATCAGGGCTGGGATTCACCCCTCCACTTT. This codes for CASSSDQGWDSPLHF.

The chain is built from TRBV12-3 or TRBV12-4 and TRBJ1-1; 9 bases align to TRBD1. The V gene end was trimmed by 5 bases and the J gene end by 6 bases; junction bases not matched to a gene: 4. This CDR3 comprises 13 residues. DNA for the CDR3: TGTGCCAGCAGTGGACAGGGGATTTCTGAAGCTTTCTTT. Translation gives CASSGQGISEAFF.

The genes are TRBV13 and TRBJ1-2; 8 bases fit TRBD1. The trim removed 5 bases at V and 7 bases at J, leaving 9 bases unmatched. Germline V lookup: CDR1 PRHDT, CDR2 FYEKMQ (reference sequence). The CDR3 is made up of 14 amino acids. This CDR3 reads CASSPPQGDLGYTF. CDR3 in DNA: TGTGCCAGCAGCCCCCCACAGGGGGATCTTGGCTACACCTTC.

The chain carries TRBV7-2 and TRBJ2-7; TRBD1 matches 7 bases. The CDR3 has 14 amino acids. J lost 9 bases, V lost 5 bases, and 13 bases had no gene match. Germline lookup yields CDR1 SGHTA and CDR2 FQGNSA. The CDR3 DNA sequence: TGTGCCAGCAGCCAAAGTCGGGACAGCTCTAGGCAGTACTTC. It yields the protein CASSQSRDSSRQYF.

The rearrangement joins TRBV27 to TRBJ1-1; no clear D. Per the germline V gene, CDR1 is MNHEY and CDR2 is SMNVEV (reference sequence). This CDR3 has 13 residues. Trimming took off 6 bases at V and 5 bases at J, with 13 bases between the two ends. CDR3 amino acids: CASSLNSETEAFF. The CDR3 DNA follows: TGTGCCAGCAGCCTTAACAGTGAAACTGAAGCTTTCTTT.

The chain is built from TRBV6-5 and TRBJ1-2; perhaps TRBD1 as D (6 bases). Trimming stripped 7 bases from V and 7 bases from J, with 19 bases between. CDR3 length: 14 amino acids. The germline CDR1 and CDR2 sequences are MNHEY and SVGAGI. This chain's CDR3 is CASMGQGPVGGYTF. For the CDR3, the DNA is TGTGCCAGCATGGGGCAGGGGCCAGTTGGTGGCTACACCTTC.

The chain has TRBV3-1 (or the pseudogene TRBV3-2) and TRBJ1-1; 8 bases agree with TRBD1. After removal of 4 bases from V and 8 bases from J, the junction contained 12 bases not matched to a gene. Germline CDR1 and CDR2: LGHDT and YNNKEL (reference sequence). The CDR3 runs to 15 residues. CDR3 protein: CASSPAGTGTEEAFF. For the CDR3, the DNA is TGTGCCAGCAGCCCCGCGGGGACAGGAACAGAAGAAGCTTTCTTT.

The V gene is TRBV27, the J gene TRBJ1-4, with TRBD1 identical over 7 bases. This CDR3 is built from 14 residues. V was pared by 6 bases and J by 4 bases, with 5 bases of the junction left unmatched. Germline V gene lookup returns CDR1 MNHEY and CDR2 SMNVEV (reference sequence). The CDR3 protein is CASRVTGNNEKLFF. CDR3 coding DNA: TGTGCCAGCAGGGTGACAGGGAATAATGAAAAACTGTTTTTT.

J is TRBJ1-1 and V is TRBV28, with TRBD1 identical over 7 bases. Looked up from germline, CDR1 is MDHEN and CDR2 is SYDVKM. With V trimmed by 8 bases and J by 1 base, 7 bases remained unmatched. The length of the CDR3 is 14 residues. CDR3 nucleotides: TGTGCCAGCGGAACAACAGGGGAGAACACTGAAGCTTTCTTT. Translating it yields CASGTTGENTEAFF.

The V call is TRBV10-3, the J call TRBJ1-4, with 7 bases aligning to TRBD1. Losses at the gene ends were 0 bases for V and 8 bases for J; bases not matched to a gene: 9. CDR1 and CDR2 from the germline V gene are ENHRY and SYGVKD. The CDR3 consists of 16 residues. CDR3 DNA sequence: TGTGCCATCAGTGAGTCGCGGGTGGACAGGAGGGAAAAACTGTTTTTT. This translates into CAISESRVDRREKLFF.

This rearrangement joins TRBV5-4 to TRBJ2-3, with TRBD1 matching over 8 bases. The J segment lost 2 bases and the V segment lost 5 bases, leaving 10 bases of the junction unmatched. Germline assignment: CDR1 SGHNT and CDR2 YYREEE (reference sequence). This CDR3 has 16 amino acids. The CDR3 region has the DNA TGTGCCAGCAGGCGTCCCGGGACAGGTTACACAGATACGCAGTATTTT. Translating gives CASRRPGTGYTDTQYF.

The V and J genes are TRBV11-3 and TRBJ1-1; a possible D gene is TRBD1 (6 bases). CDR3 length: 17 amino acids. V was pared by 1 base and J by 3 bases, with 18 bases between. CDR1 and CDR2 from the germline V gene are SGHNT and YENEEA. The CDR3 loop reads CASSLGQAQGMDTEAFF. The CDR3 DNA sequence: TGTGCCAGCAGCTTAGGGCAGGCCCAGGGGATGGACACTGAAGCTTTCTTT.

The chain is built from TRBV30 and TRBJ2-1; unclear D gene. The V gene lost 1 base and the J gene lost 5 bases, with 18 bases spanning the gap. This CDR3 is 16 amino acids long. CDR1 GTSNPN and CDR2 SVGIG come from the germline V gene (reference sequence). CDR3 DNA: TGTGCCTGGAGTGCGGAGTTACAACAACGAGACAATGAGCAGTTCTTC. As protein: CAWSAELQQRDNEQFF.

The chain couples TRBV6-6 to TRBJ2-7; 8 bases match TRBD1. Germline loops: CDR1 MNHNY, CDR2 SVGAGI (reference sequence). The CDR3 is 12 residues long. J gave up 5 bases and V 10 bases, and 7 bases lay outside the gene matches. This chain's CDR3 is CATNRGTHEQYF. The CDR3 DNA reads as TGTGCCACAAACAGGGGGACTCACGAGCAGTACTTC.

Turning to this clone: This same CDR3 is encoded by further DNA sequences in the sample. This chain uses TRBV14 with TRBJ1-2, with TRBD1 identical over 9 bases. The CDR3 is 15 residues long. Germline V gene lookup returns CDR1 SGHDN and CDR2 FVKESK. V shed 2 bases and J 6 bases; nucleotides not matched to a gene: 7. The CDR3 sequence is CASSQLDRGSDGYTF. CDR3 DNA sequence: TGTGCCAGCAGCCAATTGGACAGGGGATCGGATGGCTACACCTTC.

The rearrangement links TRBV10-2 to TRBJ1-2; D possibly corresponds to TRBD1 (5 bases). Germline values: CDR1 WSHSY, CDR2 SAAADI. V lost 4 bases and J 0 bases, leaving 18 bases between the germline ends. The CDR3 has 17 residues. The CDR3 loop is CASSVLQGNPSNYGYTF. CDR3 nucleotide sequence: TGCGCCAGCAGTGTGTTGCAGGGAAATCCCTCTAACTATGGCTACACCTTC.